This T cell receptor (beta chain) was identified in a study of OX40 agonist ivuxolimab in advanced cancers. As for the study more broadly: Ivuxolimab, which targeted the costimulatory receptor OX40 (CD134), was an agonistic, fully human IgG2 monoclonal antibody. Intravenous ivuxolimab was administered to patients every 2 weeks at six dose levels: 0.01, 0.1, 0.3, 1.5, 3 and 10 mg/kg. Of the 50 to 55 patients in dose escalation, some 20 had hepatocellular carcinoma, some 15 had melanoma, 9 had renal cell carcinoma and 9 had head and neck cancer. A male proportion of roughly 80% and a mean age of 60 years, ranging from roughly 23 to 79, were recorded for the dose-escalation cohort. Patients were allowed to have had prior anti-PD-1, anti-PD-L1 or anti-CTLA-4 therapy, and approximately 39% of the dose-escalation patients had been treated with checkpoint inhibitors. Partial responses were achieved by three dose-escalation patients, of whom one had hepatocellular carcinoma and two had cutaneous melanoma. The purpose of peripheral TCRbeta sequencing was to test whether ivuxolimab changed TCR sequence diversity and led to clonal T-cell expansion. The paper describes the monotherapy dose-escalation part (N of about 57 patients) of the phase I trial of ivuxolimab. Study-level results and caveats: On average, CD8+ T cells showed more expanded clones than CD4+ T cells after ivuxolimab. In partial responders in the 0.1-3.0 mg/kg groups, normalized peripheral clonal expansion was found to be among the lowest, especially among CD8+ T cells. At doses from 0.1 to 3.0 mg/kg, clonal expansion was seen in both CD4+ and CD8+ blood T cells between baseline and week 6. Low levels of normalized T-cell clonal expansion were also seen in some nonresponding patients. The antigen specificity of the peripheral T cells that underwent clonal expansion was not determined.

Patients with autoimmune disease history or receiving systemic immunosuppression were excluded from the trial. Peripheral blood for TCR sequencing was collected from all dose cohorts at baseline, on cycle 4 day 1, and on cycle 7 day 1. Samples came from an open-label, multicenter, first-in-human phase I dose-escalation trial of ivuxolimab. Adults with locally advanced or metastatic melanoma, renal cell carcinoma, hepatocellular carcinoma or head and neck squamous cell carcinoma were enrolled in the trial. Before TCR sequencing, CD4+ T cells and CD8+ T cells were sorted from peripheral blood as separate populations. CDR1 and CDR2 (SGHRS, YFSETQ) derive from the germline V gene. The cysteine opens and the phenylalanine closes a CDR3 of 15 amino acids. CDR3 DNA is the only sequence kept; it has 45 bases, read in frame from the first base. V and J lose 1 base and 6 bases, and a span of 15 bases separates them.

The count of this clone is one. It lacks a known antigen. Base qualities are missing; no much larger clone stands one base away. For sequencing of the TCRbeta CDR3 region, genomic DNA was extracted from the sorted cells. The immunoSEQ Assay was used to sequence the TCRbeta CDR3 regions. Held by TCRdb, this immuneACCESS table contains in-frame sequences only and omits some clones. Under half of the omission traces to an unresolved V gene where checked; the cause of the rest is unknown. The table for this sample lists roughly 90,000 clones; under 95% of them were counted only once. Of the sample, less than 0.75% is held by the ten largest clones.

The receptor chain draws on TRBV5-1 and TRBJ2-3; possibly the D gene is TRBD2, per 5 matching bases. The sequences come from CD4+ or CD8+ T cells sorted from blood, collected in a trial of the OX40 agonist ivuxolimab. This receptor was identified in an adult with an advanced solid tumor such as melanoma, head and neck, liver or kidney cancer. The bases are TGCGCCAGCAGCTTGCAGCATGGGAGTGAGGATACGCAGTATTTT. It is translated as CASSLQHGSEDTQYF.